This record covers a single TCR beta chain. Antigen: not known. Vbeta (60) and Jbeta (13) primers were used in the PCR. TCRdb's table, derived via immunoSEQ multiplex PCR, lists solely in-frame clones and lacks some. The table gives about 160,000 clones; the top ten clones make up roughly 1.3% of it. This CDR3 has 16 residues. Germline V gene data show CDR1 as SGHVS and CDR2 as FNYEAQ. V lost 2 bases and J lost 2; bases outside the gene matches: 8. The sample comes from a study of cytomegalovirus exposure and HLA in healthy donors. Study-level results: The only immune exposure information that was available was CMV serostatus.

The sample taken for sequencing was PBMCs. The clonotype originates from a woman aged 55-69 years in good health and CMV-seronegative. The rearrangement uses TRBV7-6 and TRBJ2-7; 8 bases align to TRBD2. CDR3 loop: CASSLISGTSTYEQYF. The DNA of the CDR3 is TGTGCCAGCAGCTTAATAAGCGGGACTAGTACCTACGAGCAGTACTTC.